Presented here are 21 T cell receptor beta chains from one specimen sequenced in a study of CD4 and CD8 cells across lung adenocarcinoma regions. TCRdb itself ran the PCR reads through MiXCR, one entry per CDR3 protein. In the table there are approximately 25,000 distinct CDR3 sequences, around 53% of which are singletons. Sequenced material: CD8+ T cells from the center of a lung tumor. These receptors originate from a male donor with lung adenocarcinoma. The CD4 and CD8 labels of this study may be unreliable.

As regards this clonotype: Relative to the germline gene, one junction end is altered; a read error may explain this. The chain joins TRBV10-1 to TRBJ2-5; TRBD1 matches 10 bases. Germline V gives CDR1 WNHNN, CDR2 SYGVQD (reference sequence). The CDR3 runs to 15 residues. CDR3 in amino acids: CSSGDRGRDQETQYF. The CDR3 DNA sequence: TGCTCCAGCGGGGACAGGGGCCGGGACCAAGAGACCCAGTACTTC.

V and J are TRBV6-4 and TRBJ2-1, with D uncertain. The V gene's germline CDR1 is MRHNA and CDR2 SNTAGT. Trimming removed 4 bases at V and 6 bases at J, with 10 bases between. This CDR3 has 13 residues. The DNA for the CDR3 is TGTGCCAGCAGTGTCCAGAGTACCAATGAGCAGTTCTTC. It codes for CASSVQSTNEQFF.

This clonotype was observed a handful of times. The chain employs TRBV9 and TRBJ1-6, with a weak D call TRBD1 (5 bases). The CDR3 has 12 amino acids. Trimming took off 4 bases at V and 8 bases at J, with 7 bases between the two ends. Germline loops: CDR1 SGDLS, CDR2 YYNGEE. The chain's CDR3 is CASSQGDSPLHF. The CDR3 bases are TGTGCCAGCAGCCAAGGGGATTCACCCCTCCACTTT.

The rearrangement links TRBV3-1 to TRBJ2-5; D gene uncertain. V gave up 2 bases and J gave up 5 bases, with 9 bases separating them. CDR3 size: 13 residues. From germline, CDR1 is LGHDT and CDR2 YNNKEL (reference sequence). This CDR3 reads CASSQNLPETQYF. For the CDR3, the DNA is TGTGCCAGCAGCCAAAATTTGCCGGAGACCCAGTACTTC.

Comment on this clonotype: Germline and junction disagree at one end, which may indicate a read error. The chain's CDR3 is CASSRFRDQDTQYF. The CDR3, as DNA: TGCGCGAGCAGCAGGTTCCGTGACCAAGACACTCAGTACTTC. The J gene is TRBJ2-4, the V gene TRBV10-2; unclear D gene. The CDR3 is 14 residues long. Germline V gene sequence: CDR1 WSHSY, CDR2 SAAADI.

The chain uses TRBV27 and TRBJ2-2, with 15 bases matching TRBD2. With 3 bases clipped from V and 4 bases from J, the junction kept 0 bases outside the gene matches. The CDR3 is made up of 16 amino acids. Germline V CDR1 and CDR2: MNHEY, SMNVEV (reference sequence). Here the CDR3 DNA reads TGTGCCAGCAGTTTGGGACTAGCGGGGGGCACCGGGGAGCTGTTTTTT. Translating it yields CASSLGLAGGTGELFF.

As regards this clonotype: Relative to the germline gene, one junction end is altered; a read error may explain this. The chain recombines TRBV10-3 with TRBJ2-3; no firm D call. The CDR3 is made up of 11 amino acids. From germline, CDR1 is ENHRY and CDR2 SYGVKD. As DNA, the CDR3 is TGTGGGGTCGGTGGCACAGATACGCAGTATTTC. Protein product: CGVGGTDTQYF.

The chain combines TRBV6-1 with TRBJ2-4, with D perhaps assigned TRBD1 or TRBD2 (5 bases each). Deletions cut 4 bases from V and 5 bases from J, with 18 bases between. The length of the CDR3 is 16 residues. The germline V gene encodes CDR1 MNHNS and CDR2 SASEGT. CDR3 region: CASSGGGSGDQNIQYF. The DNA of the CDR3 is TGTGCCAGCAGTGGGGGCGGGTCGGGTGACCAAAACATTCAGTACTTC.

On this clonotype: A junction boundary mismatches the germline segment, possibly from a read error. V is TRBV12-3 or TRBV12-4 and J is TRBJ2-6; 7 bases are a match to TRBD1. This CDR3 contains 15 residues. The CDR3 is CASSRQGSGANVLYF. The CDR3 region has the DNA TGTGCCAGCAGTCGACAGGGCTCTGGGGCCAACGTCCTGTATTTC.

V gene TRBV6-5 combines with J gene TRBJ2-2, with TRBD2 identical over 12 bases. This CDR3 has 16 residues. After removal of 1 base from V and 8 bases from J, the junction contained 5 bases not matched to a gene. Germline-derived CDR1 and CDR2 are MNHEY and SVGAGI. The CDR3 spells CASSYWGLAGSGELFF. CDR3 DNA: TGTGCCAGCAGTTACTGGGGACTAGCGGGCTCGGGGGAGCTGTTTTTT.

In its sample, this clonotype was seen a few times. The chain joins TRBV4-1 to TRBJ2-1; D might be TRBD1 or TRBD2, each matching 7 bases. The CDR3 has 17 residues. V dropped 3 bases and J dropped 0 bases, with 15 bases sitting between them. Germline lookup yields CDR1 MGHRA and CDR2 YSYEKL. The CDR3 coding sequence is TGCGCCAGCAGCCAGGCCCAGGGGGGGGACTCCTACAATGAGCAGTTCTTC. Protein: CASSQAQGGDSYNEQFF.

The chain is built from TRBV20-1 and TRBJ2-2, with TRBD2 matching 9 bases. The J segment lost 6 bases and the V segment lost 3 bases, leaving 8 bases of the junction unmatched. This CDR3 has 15 residues. The germline V gene encodes CDR1 DFQATT and CDR2 SNEGSKA (reference sequence). This CDR3 reads CSARPSGTSAGELFF. The DNA for the CDR3 is TGCAGTGCTAGGCCTAGCGGGACTTCAGCCGGGGAGCTGTTTTTT.

This clonotype has ten or more counts. The V and J genes are TRBV12-3 or TRBV12-4 and TRBJ2-2; D may match TRBD1 or TRBD2 (5 bases each). This CDR3 has 14 amino acids. The V and J ends lost 3 bases and 4 bases respectively, with 9 bases between them. The CDR3 nucleotides are TGTGCCAGCAGTTTCCAGGGAGTCACCGGGGAGCTGTTTTTT. This sequence encodes CASSFQGVTGELFF.

This clonotype has at least ten counts. The chain combines TRBV27 with TRBJ2-1; D may be TRBD1 (6 bases). The DNA end lines up better with TRBJ2-5; the J call may be wrong. The CDR3 is 15 amino acids. Germline V gives CDR1 MNHEY, CDR2 SMNVEV (reference sequence). This chain's CDR3 is CASSLDRSHGETQYF. As DNA, the CDR3 is TGTGCCAGCAGTTTAGACAGGAGCCACGGGGAGACCCAGTACTTC.

V and J are TRBV6-1 and TRBJ2-4; possible D gene TRBD2, 6 bases. This CDR3 is built from 16 residues. V was pared by 3 bases and J by 13 bases, with 25 bases between. CDR1 is MNHNS, CDR2 SASEGT, per germline. Here the CDR3 DNA reads TGTGCCAGCAGTGACGCGGGGATGTGGGCCAGAAATACGCAGTACTTC. Translating it yields CASSDAGMWARNTQYF.

Remarks on this clonotype: The junction differs from germline at one of its ends, possibly a read error. The V and J genes are TRBV27 and TRBJ2-4, with D perhaps matching TRBD2 (6 bases). This CDR3 contains 15 residues. CDR1 and CDR2 (germline): MNHEY, SMNVEV (reference sequence). CDR3 sequence: CASGSGLRGKNMQYF. The CDR3, as DNA: TGTGCCAGCGGCTCGGGGCTGCGGGGCAAAAACATGCAGTACTTT.

The rearrangement joins TRBV6-1 to TRBJ2-2, with TRBD2 matching over 7 bases. There are 14 residues in the CDR3. Germline-derived CDR1 and CDR2 are MNHNS and SASEGT. J gave up 5 bases and V 7 bases, and 7 bases lay outside the gene matches. The DNA for the CDR3 is TGTGCCAGCATCGGACTAGAGCGGACCGGGGAGCTGTTTTTT. Its protein is CASIGLERTGELFF.

This clonotype was counted ten times or more. The chain links TRBV4-1 to TRBJ2-3; 12 bases fit TRBD2. V was pared by 4 bases and J by 8 bases, with 7 bases of the junction left unmatched. Germline CDR1 is MGHRA and CDR2 is YSYEKL. The CDR3 covers 15 residues. The DNA of the CDR3 is TGCGCCAGCAGCCTTGCTAGCGGGAGGGCCGGTACGCAGTATTTT. Protein product: CASSLASGRAGTQYF.

By frequency in the sample, this clonotype is medium-sized (0.01 to 0.1%). The chain couples TRBV6-6 to TRBJ2-1; 11 positions match TRBD2. CDR1 and CDR2 from the germline V gene are MNHNY and SVGAGI (reference sequence). CDR3 length: 15 amino acids. V lost 6 bases to trimming and J lost 6 bases; unmatched junction nucleotides: 7. The CDR3 DNA follows: TGTGCCAGCAGATTCTCCGGGACTAGCGGCAATGAGCAGTTCTTC. It specifies CASRFSGTSGNEQFF.

The chain has TRBV10-1 and TRBJ2-5; D perhaps matches TRBD1 (6 bases). From germline, CDR1 is WNHNN and CDR2 SYGVQD (reference sequence). The CDR3 sequence is 17 residues long. V gave up 7 bases and J gave up 0 bases, with 21 bases separating them. CDR3 DNA: TGCGCCAGCACAACGGACAGCCGAGGCCTAGACCAAGAGACCCAGTACTTC. Protein sequence: CASTTDSRGLDQETQYF.

This clonotype came up many times. The V call is TRBV4-1, the J call TRBJ2-4; 7 nucleotides align to TRBD2. Per the germline V gene, CDR1 is MGHRA and CDR2 is YSYEKL. V was pared by 1 base and J by 7 bases, with 4 bases of the junction left unmatched. CDR3 length: 14 residues. CDR3 protein: CASSQGWGGNIQYF. The CDR3 DNA reads as TGCGCCAGCAGCCAAGGGTGGGGGGGTAACATTCAGTACTTC.